The rows below give T cell receptor beta chains drawn from one sample of a study of shared clonotypes between healthy human individuals. The repertoire was sequenced with immunoSEQ multiplex PCR; TCRdb's copy has only in-frame clones and lacks some. Of about 2.1 million clones listed, about 92% are singletons. Sequenced material: naive CD8+ T cells from PBMCs. Receptors originate from a man aged 18 to 29 in good health. Some clones in this sample may be carry-over from other donors' samples. CDR3s include the opening cysteine and the closing phenylalanine or tryptophan. The D gene is left open where the match is weak. Rows may omit the clone size; those that give it use once, few, many or a size class.

D	size	V	J	DNA	CDR3
TRBD2	-	TRBV6-5	TRBJ2-7	TGTGCCAGCAGGTACCGGACTAGCGGGGCCCCCTACGAGCAGTACTTC	CASRYRTSGAPYEQYF
TRBD2	-	TRBV18	TRBJ2-7	TGTGCCAGCTCACCACCGGTGTTCTTAGCGGGAGCTAAGGAGCAGTACTTC	CASSPPVFLAGAKEQYF
TRBD1	once	TRBV27	TRBJ2-7	TGTGCCAGCAGTTTCGGGACAGGGCCTAGGTACGAGCAGTACTTC	CASSFGTGPRYEQYF
TRBD2	-	TRBV5-1	TRBJ2-1	TGCGCCAGCAGCTCCGGGACTAGCAGTGAGCAGTTCTTC	CASSSGTSSEQFF
-	-	TRBV5-1	TRBJ2-1	TGCGCCAGCAGCTTTCGGCAGGGGCCGGATGAGCAGTTCTTC	CASSFRQGPDEQFF
-	-	TRBV14	TRBJ2-1	TGTGCCAGCAGCCCGGAATGGGACAATGAGCAGTTCTTC	CASSPEWDNEQFF
-	-	TRBV27	TRBJ2-7	TGTGCCAGCAGCCGTACCTCCTCCTACGAGCAGTACTTC	CASSRTSSYEQYF
TRBD1	-	TRBV4-3	TRBJ2-4	TGCGCCAGCAGCCAAGATAGGGGGCCTCTCCAGTACTTC	CASSQDRGPLQYF
-	once	TRBV29-1	TRBJ2-7	TGCAGCGTTGAAGAGGCGACAGGTTCCTACGAGCAGTACTTC	CSVEEATGSYEQYF
TRBD2	-	TRBV7-9	TRBJ2-5	TGTGCCAGCAGCCCCGATTCCTGGCGGGGGGCGTGGACCCAGTACTTC	CASSPDSWRGAWTQYF
TRBD1	-	TRBV7-6	TRBJ2-7	TGTGCCAGCAGCTTGACAGGGGGTCTCTACGAGCAGTACTTC	CASSLTGGLYEQYF
-	-	TRBV11-2	TRBJ2-4	TGTGCCAGCAGCTCCGCCCGGGACCCCGAACGGGGCATTCAGTACTTC	CASSSARDPERGIQYF
TRBD1	-	TRBV7-9	TRBJ2-7	TGTGCCAGCAGCTTGGGGACAGGGAAGCACGAGCAGTACTTC	CASSLGTGKHEQYF
-	-	TRBV2	TRBJ2-7	TGTGCCAGCAGTGAAGCGGCGGTTTTAGGGGGCTACGAGCAGTACTTC	CASSEAAVLGGYEQYF
-	-	TRBV18	TRBJ2-7	TGTGCCAGCTCACCGGTGATGGAGAGCTACGAGCAGTACTTC	CASSPVMESYEQYF
-	-	TRBV6-5	TRBJ1-2	TGTGCCAGCAGTTACGGCTCGAGTGGCTACACCTTC	CASSYGSSGYTF